This T cell receptor beta chain emerged from a study of OX40 agonist ivuxolimab in advanced cancers. Study background: Hepatocellular carcinoma, melanoma, renal cell or head and neck cancer occurred in dose-escalation patients. Subjects had a mean age of roughly 60 years, with a range of 23 to 79; just over 80% were male. Prior anti-PD-1, anti-PD-L1 or anti-CTLA-4 therapy did not bar entry, and approximately 40% had some.

Measured with immunoSEQ multiplex PCR; TCRdb has only the in-frame clones, and not every one. The sample comprises about 67,000 clones, roughly 92% of which are singletons, and about 2.4% rests with the top ten. The CDR3 is 14 residues long. V lost 4 bases and J lost 3, with 11 bases in between. Germline CDR1 is SGHDN and CDR2 is FVKESK. The chain combines TRBV14 with TRBJ2-3, with a tentative D call TRBD2 (5 bases). The sequence derives from an adult with an advanced solid tumor such as melanoma, head and neck, liver or kidney cancer. This specimen consisted of CD4+ or CD8+ T cells sorted from blood, obtained in a trial of the OX40 agonist ivuxolimab. The DNA for the CDR3 is TGTGCCAGCAGCCCCATGGGAGTAACAGATACGCAGTATTTT. Translated, it gives CASSPMGVTDTQYF. Based on the CDR3 plus reference TRBV14 and TRBJ2-3, the full variable domain is EAGVTQFPSHSVIEKGQTVTLRCDPISGHDNLYWYRRVMGKEIKFLLHFVKESKQDESGMPNNRFLAERTGGTYSTLKVQPAELEDSGVYFCASSPMGVTDTQYFGPGTRLTVL.